Listed here are 25 T cell receptor beta chains from one sample, sequenced in a study of PD-L1 blockade in urothelial cancer. As for time point: pretreatment peripheral blood. Profiling relied on immunoSEQ multiplex PCR, and the TCRdb table lists in-frame clones only, not all of them. This sample yields about 79,000 clones, of which around four fifths are seen a single time; 5.5% to 7.5% belongs to the top ten. Material: PBMCs, obtained around atezolizumab (anti-PD-L1) treatment. The receptors derive from a man in his forties with urothelial cancer.

With respect to this clone: Its ends do not fully match the called genes, so a read error is possible. The chain combines TRBV7-9 with TRBJ1-3, with D unresolved. The CDR3 length is 11 residues. Germline CDR1 and CDR2: SEHNR and FQNEAQ (reference sequence). CDR3 amino acids: CASSSLVAERF. DNA for the CDR3: TGTGCCAGCAGCAGCCTCGTCGCGGAGCGGTTT.

This sequence joins TRBV29-1 and TRBJ2-7; 8 bases line up with TRBD1. The CDR3 spans 13 residues. From germline, CDR1 is SQVTM and CDR2 ANQGSEA. The V gene end was trimmed by 4 bases and the J gene end by 3 bases; junction bases not matched to a gene: 5. Here the CDR3 DNA reads TGCAGCGTTGTCACAGGGGGTCACTACGAGCAGTACTTC. Its protein product is CSVVTGGHYEQYF.

The V and J genes are TRBV10-1 and TRBJ1-1, with 7 positions matching TRBD1. CDR1 and CDR2 (germline): WNHNN, SYGVQD (reference sequence). Trimming cost V 6 bases and J 0 bases; bases outside gene matches: 1. The CDR3 length is 13 residues. CDR3 protein: CASSGTVNTEAFF. CDR3 sequence (DNA): TGCGCCAGCAGCGGGACAGTGAACACTGAAGCTTTCTTT.

This clone was picked up a small number of times. The CDR3 reads CASNRGVMRGETQYF. The CDR3 nucleotides read TGTGCCAGCAATCGGGGGGTGATGCGAGGAGAGACCCAGTACTTC. The chain employs TRBV19 and TRBJ2-5; 7 bases are shared with TRBD2. This CDR3 contains 15 residues. V lost 9 bases and J lost 4; bases outside the gene matches: 14. CDR1 and CDR2 (germline): LNHDA, SQIVND (reference sequence).

V gene TRBV5-1 combines with J gene TRBJ2-7; D is uncertain. V lost 0 bases and J 4 bases, leaving 5 bases between the germline ends. The V gene's germline CDR1 is SGHRS and CDR2 YFSETQ. This CDR3 is built from 12 residues. CDR3 loop: CASSLVPYEQYF. In DNA, the CDR3 is TGCGCCAGCAGCTTGGTTCCGTACGAGCAGTACTTC.

The chain couples TRBV13 to TRBJ1-5; 10 bases line up with TRBD1. Losses at the gene ends were 3 bases for V and 5 bases for J; bases not matched to a gene: 1. The CDR3 sequence is 14 residues long. Germline loops: CDR1 PRHDT, CDR2 FYEKMQ (reference sequence). The CDR3 region has the DNA TGTGCCAGCAGCTTCGGGACAGGGGATCAGCCCCAGCATTTT. It yields the protein CASSFGTGDQPQHF. The whole variable domain, remainder taken from reference TRBV13 and TRBJ1-5, is AAGVIQSPRHLIKEKRETATLKCYPIPRHDTVYWYQQGPGQDPQFLISFYEKMQSDKGSIPDRFSAQQFSDYHSELNMSSLELGDSALYFCASSFGTGDQPQHFGDGTRLSIL.

The rearrangement uses TRBV11-3 and TRBJ2-3, with a tentative D call TRBD2 (6 bases). The V end was cut by 3 bases, the J end by 5 bases, with 12 bases between. Germline CDR1 and CDR2: SGHNT and YENEEA. The CDR3 has 14 amino acids. The CDR3 DNA is TGTGCCAGCAGCTTGGGACTCCGTGGAGATACGCAGTATTTT. Protein sequence: CASSLGLRGDTQYF.

This clone was observed a single time. The CDR3 loop is CASRRDRYGNQPQHF. The CDR3 DNA follows: TGTGCCAGCAGAAGGGACAGGTATGGCAATCAGCCCCAGCATTTT. The V gene is TRBV6-5, the J gene TRBJ1-5; 8 bases map to TRBD1. The J segment lost 2 bases and the V segment lost 6 bases, leaving 6 bases of the junction unmatched. Germline V gene sequence: CDR1 MNHEY, CDR2 SVGAGI. This CDR3 comprises 15 residues.

The chain has TRBV6-1 and TRBJ2-5, with 15 nucleotides matching TRBD2. There are 12 residues in the CDR3. The V and J ends lost 8 bases and 9 bases, in that order; junction bases with no gene match: 1. Germline V lookup: CDR1 MNHNS, CDR2 SASEGT. CDR3 residues: CASGLAGGAQYF. Here the CDR3 DNA reads TGTGCCAGCGGACTAGCGGGGGGGGCCCAGTACTTC.

This rearrangement joins TRBV11-1 to TRBJ2-5; 8 bases match TRBD1. Germline V lookup: CDR1 SGHAT, CDR2 FQDESV (reference sequence). The CDR3 covers 15 residues. V lost 1 base, J lost 4 bases, and 5 bases stayed unmatched. The CDR3 DNA follows: TGTGCCAGCAGCTTAGGGACAGGGCGATCAGAGACCCAGTACTTC. This translates into CASSLGTGRSETQYF.

This clone was counted between two and nine times. The CDR3 DNA reads as TGTGCCAGCAGTGATCGCAGATATACTGAAGCTTTCTTT. Translation: CASSDRRYTEAFF. The chain combines TRBV2 with TRBJ1-1; D is ambiguous. The CDR3 has 13 residues. The germline V and J ends were trimmed by 3 bases and 5 bases, with 10 bases remaining between them. The germline V gene has CDR1 SNHLY and CDR2 FYNNEI.

The sample holds one count of this clone. V gene TRBV5-1 combines with J gene TRBJ1-3; 12 bases agree with TRBD1. The CDR3 is 17 residues long. V shed 0 bases and J 4 bases; nucleotides not matched to a gene: 5. Looked up from germline, CDR1 is SGHRS and CDR2 is YFSETQ. CDR3 bases: TGCGCCAGCAGCTTGGAAGGGACAGGGGGCATCGGAAACACCATATATTTT. The encoded protein is CASSLEGTGGIGNTIYF. Full variable domain (remainder filled in from reference TRBV5-1 and TRBJ1-3): KAGVTQTPRYLIKTRGQQVTLSCSPISGHRSVSWYQQTPGQGLQFLFEYFSETQRNKGNFPGRFSGRQFSNSRSEMNVSTLELGDSALYLCASSLEGTGGIGNTIYFGEGSWLTVV.

The chain links TRBV11-1 to TRBJ2-5; 10 bases match TRBD1. The CDR3 covers 15 residues. Germline V CDR1 and CDR2: SGHAT, FQDESV (reference sequence). Trimming at V came to 4 bases and at J to 5 bases, leaving 7 bases not matched to a gene. CDR3 amino acids: CASSSTGGMWETQYF. CDR3 DNA: TGTGCCAGCAGCTCGACAGGGGGCATGTGGGAGACCCAGTACTTC.

The chain couples TRBV18 to TRBJ2-7; 7 nucleotides agree with TRBD2. The V gene's germline CDR1 is KGHSH and CDR2 LQKENI. The CDR3 totals 14 residues. V lost 6 bases to trimming and J lost 8 bases; unmatched junction nucleotides: 13. The CDR3 DNA follows: TGTGCCAGCTCGGTCGAAAGCGGGGATGGGAAGCAGTACTTC. Translated: CASSVESGDGKQYF. The full variable domain, rest sourced from reference TRBV18 and TRBJ2-7, is NAGVMQNPRHLVRRRGQEARLRCSPMKGHSHVYWYRQLPEEGLKFMVYLQKENIIDESGMPKERFSAEFPKEGPSILRIQQVVRGDSAAYFCASSVESGDGKQYFGPGTRLTVT.

This clone has only one observation. CDR3 sequence (DNA): TGCAGCGTTGAATTCGGAGGGGGGGCCGGAAACACCATATATTTT. Amino acid sequence: CSVEFGGGAGNTIYF. J is TRBJ1-3 and V is TRBV29-1; D possibly corresponds to TRBD1 (6 bases). Looked up from germline, CDR1 is SQVTM and CDR2 is ANQGSEA. Trimming cost V 2 bases and J 4 bases, with 15 bases left between them. The CDR3 has 15 amino acids.

This sequence joins TRBV9 and TRBJ2-5; 9 nucleotides agree with TRBD1. Trimming at V came to 2 bases and at J to 5 bases, leaving 7 bases not matched to a gene. CDR1 and CDR2 from the germline V gene are SGDLS and YYNGEE. The CDR3 totals 15 residues. CDR3 nucleotide sequence: TGTGCCAGCAGCGTCTACCTGGGGACAGGGGAGACCCAGTACTTC. Residues: CASSVYLGTGETQYF.

The V and J genes are TRBV4-3 and TRBJ2-1; no clear D gene. Trimming removed 0 bases at V and 9 bases at J, with 6 bases between. The CDR3 covers 12 residues. The germline V gene encodes CDR1 LGHNA and CDR2 YSLEER. The CDR3 sequence: CASSQDRSEQFF. The DNA of the CDR3 is TGCGCCAGCAGCCAAGATCGGAGTGAGCAGTTCTTC.

The chain combines TRBV30 with TRBJ2-2, with no clear D. Germline CDR1 is GTSNPN and CDR2 is SVGIG (reference sequence). Trimming stripped 4 bases from V and 0 bases from J, with 6 bases between. This CDR3 is 13 amino acids long. As DNA, the CDR3 is TGTGCCTGGAATCTCGCGAACACCGGGGAGCTGTTTTTT. This translates into CAWNLANTGELFF.

This rearrangement joins TRBV11-2 to TRBJ2-2; D is uncertain. The CDR3 has 13 residues. V shed 2 bases and J shed 6 bases, with 7 bases lying between them. CDR1 is SGHAT, CDR2 FQNNGV, per germline. The CDR3 protein is CASSLSLAGELFF. In DNA, the CDR3 is TGTGCCAGCAGCTTAAGCTTGGCCGGGGAGCTGTTTTTT.

The J gene is TRBJ2-1, the V gene TRBV28; TRBD2 matches at 7 bases. Germline V gene lookup returns CDR1 MDHEN and CDR2 SYDVKM. V was pared by 6 bases and J by 7 bases, with 6 bases of the junction left unmatched. This CDR3 region has 13 residues. In DNA, the CDR3 is TGTGCCAGCAGCGCACTAGCGAGGAATGAGCAGTTCTTC. Translation: CASSALARNEQFF.

The rearrangement links TRBV9 to TRBJ2-7; D gene uncertain. The CDR3 has 15 amino acids. V was pared by 4 bases and J by 0 bases, with 14 bases between. The germline V gene has CDR1 SGDLS and CDR2 YYNGEE. CDR3 bases: TGTGCCAGCAGCCCGAAGTGGCCCGACTCCTACGAGCAGTACTTC. Protein: CASSPKWPDSYEQYF.

The V call is TRBV29-1, the J call TRBJ2-3; TRBD2 agrees at 9 bases. Germline lookup yields CDR1 SQVTM and CDR2 ANQGSEA. CDR3 size: 14 residues. V lost 4 bases, J lost 4 bases, and 6 bases stayed unmatched. The CDR3 sequence: CSVAGGRAADTQYF. The CDR3 bases are TGCAGCGTTGCTGGCGGGAGGGCCGCAGATACGCAGTATTTT.

V gene TRBV7-6 combines with J gene TRBJ2-7, with 10 bases matching TRBD2. The V and J ends lost 2 bases and 5 bases, in that order; junction bases with no gene match: 6. Germline CDR1 is SGHVS and CDR2 is FNYEAQ. The CDR3 extends over 15 amino acids. The CDR3 sequence is CASSLLAGESDEQYF. The CDR3 nucleotides read TGTGCCAGCAGCTTACTAGCGGGAGAGTCGGACGAGCAGTACTTC. Full variable domain (missing parts from reference TRBV7-6 and TRBJ2-7): GAGVSQSPRYKVTKRGQDVALRCDPISGHVSLYWYRQALGQGPEFLTYFNYEAQQDKSGLPNDRFSAERPEGSISTLTIQRTEQRDSAMYRCASSLLAGESDEQYFGPGTRLTVT.

The chain couples TRBV28 to TRBJ1-1; maybe TRBD1 (6 bases). With 6 bases removed from V and 5 bases from J, the gap between germline ends came to 19 bases. CDR3 size: 15 residues. CDR1 and CDR2 (germline): MDHEN, SYDVKM. This CDR3 reads CASSLDQGLGTEAFF. The CDR3 DNA is TGTGCCAGCAGCCTCGACCAGGGGCTAGGGACTGAAGCTTTCTTT.

The rearrangement links TRBV7-2 to TRBJ2-3; 12 bases are a match to TRBD2. Germline V gene lookup returns CDR1 SGHTA and CDR2 FQGNSA. The trim removed 5 bases at V and 3 bases at J, leaving 3 bases unmatched. The CDR3 has 15 amino acids. The DNA for the CDR3 is TGTGCCAGCAGCACTGGACTAGCGGGAACAGATACGCAGTATTTT. Its protein is CASSTGLAGTDTQYF.